This TCR beta chain was profiled in a study of blood T cell repertoires in COVID-19. CDR1 and CDR2 (germline): MNHEY, SMNVEV (reference sequence). The CDR3 is 15 residues long. The V gene end was trimmed by 2 bases and the J gene end by 3 bases; junction bases not matched to a gene: 5. Per the original methods: Cell counts per sample came from amplifying reference gene primers. TCRdb's table, derived via immunoSEQ multiplex PCR, lists solely in-frame clones and lacks some. Clone size and the V and J calls come from that table; the DNA yielded D and trimming. Of under 85,000 clones in the sample, about 83% were seen once.

This sequence originates from a woman aged 80 or over with active or convalescent COVID-19. V and J are TRBV27 and TRBJ2-3, with 7 bases identical to TRBD2. Sequenced sample: peripheral blood. The CDR3: CASSLGGEGTDTQYF. The CDR3 bases are TGTGCCAGCAGTTTAGGGGGGGAGGGGACAGATACGCAGTATTTT.